Shown below are 4 T cell receptor beta chains from a single sample sequenced in a study of OX40 agonist ivuxolimab in advanced cancers. The repertoire was sequenced with immunoSEQ multiplex PCR; TCRdb's copy has only in-frame clones and lacks some. The sample contains 75,000 to 100,000 clones, 70% to 90% of which appear only once. Specimen: CD4+ or CD8+ T cells sorted from blood, collected in a trial of the OX40 agonist ivuxolimab. The receptor source for this set is an adult with an advanced solid tumor such as melanoma, head and neck, liver or kidney cancer.

The chain has TRBV29-1 and TRBJ2-1, with D uncertain. V gave up 5 bases and J gave up 0 bases, with 8 bases separating them. Looked up from germline, CDR1 is SQVTM and CDR2 is ANQGSEA. The CDR3 loop spans 13 amino acids. CDR3 nucleotides: TGCAGCGTTCAAAGCCTCTCCTACAATGAGCAGTTCTTC. This sequence encodes CSVQSLSYNEQFF.

This clone was observed a single time. V usage is TRBV2 and J usage is TRBJ2-7; 10 positions match TRBD2. In germline, CDR1 is SNHLY, CDR2 FYNNEI. This CDR3 comprises 15 residues. The J segment lost 5 bases and the V segment lost 6 bases, leaving 10 bases of the junction unmatched. CDR3 DNA sequence: TGTGCCAGCAGGAGTAGCGGGGGGCGATTTAACGAGCAGTACTTC. Translating it yields CASRSSGGRFNEQYF.

This clone showed up many times. J is TRBJ2-3 and V is TRBV7-3; 9 bases map to TRBD2. Germline CDR1 SGHTA, CDR2 FQGTGA. J was trimmed by 1 base and V by 5 bases; bases with no gene match: 7. The CDR3 totals 16 residues. The CDR3: CASSLRGGLGTDTQYF. The DNA for the CDR3 is TGTGCCAGCAGCCTGCGGGGGGGACTGGGCACAGATACGCAGTATTTT.

On this clone: At one of its ends the junction is not consistent with the germline gene, which may arise from a read error. J is TRBJ2-5 and V is TRBV28; D is uncertain. The CDR3 has 13 residues. CDR1 and CDR2 from the germline V gene are MDHEN and SYDVKM. CDR3 residues: CASSPPVQGTQYF. The CDR3 coding sequence is TGTGCCAGCAGCCCCCCAGTCCAAGGGACCCAGTACTTC.